These 22 T cell receptor beta chains originate from one sample sequenced in a study of blood T cell repertoires in COVID-19. Sequencing was performed with immunoSEQ multiplex PCR; in TCRdb, only in-frame clones are kept and a portion is missing. The table has more than 150,000 clones, over 80% seen once. The sample taken for sequencing was peripheral blood. The receptors stem from a woman aged 40 to 49 with acute or convalescent COVID-19.

The genes are TRBV7-2 and TRBJ1-5; perhaps TRBD1 as D (6 bases). The V gene lost 2 bases and the J gene lost 5 bases, with 7 bases spanning the gap. The CDR3 contains 13 residues. From germline, CDR1 is SGHTA and CDR2 FQGNSA. CDR3 nucleotides: TGTGCCAGCAGCTTACAGGGGTATCAGCCCCAGCATTTT. It specifies CASSLQGYQPQHF.

This clone came up once. This rearrangement joins TRBV7-6 to TRBJ1-3, with D possibly matching TRBD1 (6 bases). The CDR3 extends over 17 amino acids. Germline-derived CDR1 and CDR2 are SGHVS and FNYEAQ. V shed 4 bases and J shed 0 bases, with 16 bases lying between them. DNA for the CDR3: TGTGCCAGCAGCTACGGGACACCCGCCAGCTCTGGAAACACCATATATTTT. Its protein is CASSYGTPASSGNTIYF.

This sequence joins TRBV28 and TRBJ1-2; possible D gene TRBD1, 6 bases. The germline gives CDR1 MDHEN, CDR2 SYDVKM. The ends were cut back, 5 bases at V and 4 bases at J, with 14 bases in the middle. The CDR3 extends over 14 amino acids. For the CDR3, the DNA is TGTGCCAGCAGTCTATCAGGGGTGGTCTATGGCTACACCTTC. Translation: CASSLSGVVYGYTF.

V and J are TRBV19 and TRBJ1-6, with D perhaps matching TRBD1 (6 bases). Germline V lookup: CDR1 LNHDA, CDR2 SQIVND (reference sequence). Between the trimmed V and J ends, which lost 6 bases and 10 bases, there was a span of 25 bases. The CDR3 sequence is 17 residues long. CDR3 protein: CASRNPLAGVPNSPLHF. The CDR3 nucleotides are TGTGCCAGTAGGAACCCCCTTGCAGGGGTCCCTAACTCACCCCTCCACTTT.

This chain joins TRBV2 and TRBJ2-7; 10 nucleotides align to TRBD2. Germline V CDR1 and CDR2: SNHLY, FYNNEI. The CDR3 extends over 16 amino acids. Losses at the gene ends were 7 bases for V and 5 bases for J; bases not matched to a gene: 14. CDR3 protein: CASTGLAELPPDEQYF. The CDR3 coding sequence is TGTGCCAGCACAGGACTAGCGGAATTACCCCCTGACGAGCAGTACTTC.

The chain joins TRBV9 to TRBJ2-2, with D possibly TRBD2 on 5 matching bases. The V end was cut by 0 bases, the J end by 8 bases, with 11 bases between. The CDR3 loop spans 14 amino acids. Germline CDR1 reads SGDLS; CDR2 reads YYNGEE. In DNA, the CDR3 is TGTGCCAGCAGCGTAGGTCAGAGGACTGGGGAGCTGTTTTTT. Translating gives CASSVGQRTGELFF.

This chain uses TRBV2 with TRBJ2-2, with D tentatively TRBD2 (6 bases). The germline V gene has CDR1 SNHLY and CDR2 FYNNEI. The CDR3 totals 16 residues. V was clipped by 3 bases and J by 6 bases, with 17 bases between them. For the CDR3, the DNA is TGTGCCAGCAGTGAGAGAGGAGGGAGTGGGGCCGGGGAGCTGTTTTTT. This codes for CASSERGGSGAGELFF.

This clone was seen a handful of times. V is TRBV5-1 and J is TRBJ2-2; D remains unclear. The V gene lost 0 bases and the J gene lost 2 bases, with 8 bases spanning the gap. The CDR3 has 15 amino acids. The V gene's germline CDR1 is SGHRS and CDR2 YFSETQ. The CDR3 region has the DNA TGCGCCAGCAGCTTGGTGGGCAGCAACACCGGGGAGCTGTTTTTT. This gives the protein CASSLVGSNTGELFF.

The chain employs TRBV24-1 and TRBJ2-1; 7 bases match TRBD1. The CDR3 covers 15 residues. Germline CDR1 reads KGHDR; CDR2 reads SFDVKD. Unmatched junction bases numbered 10, after V lost 7 bases and J lost 5 bases. CDR3 protein: CATSTGVEGNNEQFF. For the CDR3, the DNA is TGTGCCACCAGCACAGGGGTCGAAGGAAACAATGAGCAGTTCTTC.

The chain joins TRBV6-2 or TRBV6-3 to TRBJ2-7, with 8 bases aligning to TRBD1. The CDR3 consists of 14 residues. The V segment lost 6 bases and the J segment 4 bases; nucleotides outside the gene matches: 8. Germline CDR1 is MNHEY and CDR2 is SVGEGT. The CDR3 sequence: CASSSGTGEYEQYF. The CDR3 DNA reads TGTGCCAGCAGCTCCGGGACAGGCGAGTACGAGCAGTACTTC.

The J gene is TRBJ2-3, the V gene TRBV6-1; a possible D gene is TRBD1 (5 bases). The CDR3 extends over 12 amino acids. The V gene lost 5 bases and the J gene lost 4 bases, with 7 bases spanning the gap. CDR1 and CDR2 (germline): MNHNS, SASEGT. The CDR3 reads CASSPQADTQYF. As DNA, the CDR3 is TGTGCCAGCAGTCCACAGGCAGATACGCAGTATTTT.

This chain uses TRBV5-1 with TRBJ1-1; perhaps TRBD1 as D (5 bases). Trimming took off 4 bases at V and 1 base at J, with 11 bases between the two ends. The V gene's germline CDR1 is SGHRS and CDR2 YFSETQ. The CDR3 covers 14 residues. The CDR3 is CASSGAGQNTEAFF. The CDR3 nucleotides are TGCGCCAGCAGCGGGGCGGGGCAGAACACTGAAGCTTTCTTT.

This chain links TRBV4-2 with TRBJ2-3, with TRBD2 matching over 16 bases. The CDR3 is 18 residues long. The germline CDR1 and CDR2 sequences are LGHNA and YNFKEQ. Trimming took 4 bases from V and 4 from J; bases not matched to a gene: 8. CDR3 bases: TGTGCCAGCAGCCCGGGACTAGCGGGAGGGGGTCGCGCAGATACGCAGTATTTT. The encoded protein is CASSPGLAGGGRADTQYF.

This chain connects TRBV9 to TRBJ2-5, with D tentatively TRBD1 (5 bases). The CDR3 loop spans 13 amino acids. Germline V gives CDR1 SGDLS, CDR2 YYNGEE. The ends were cut back, 4 bases at V and 5 bases at J, with 12 bases in the middle. The CDR3 DNA reads TGTGCCAGCAGCAGGGGCGACCTGGAGACCCAGTACTTC. It codes for CASSRGDLETQYF.

This chain uses TRBV13 with TRBJ1-5; 10 bases align to TRBD1. Germline lookup yields CDR1 PRHDT and CDR2 FYEKMQ (reference sequence). This CDR3 region has 17 residues. With V trimmed by 0 bases and J by 5 bases, 7 bases remained unmatched. The CDR3 DNA is TGTGCCAGCAGCTTAGGCGGACAGGGGGTGTACGATCAGCCCCAGCATTTT. Translated, it gives CASSLGGQGVYDQPQHF.

The chain combines TRBV28 with TRBJ1-5; D remains ambiguous. This CDR3 has 14 amino acids. V was pared by 7 bases and J by 0 bases, with 10 bases between. Per the germline V gene, CDR1 is MDHEN and CDR2 is SYDVKM. CDR3 nucleotides: TGTGCCAGCACCTTTCCGAGTAGCAATCAGCCCCAGCATTTT. Amino acids: CASTFPSSNQPQHF.

The chain uses TRBV7-6 and TRBJ2-7, with D perhaps matching TRBD1 (6 bases). CDR3 length equals 14 residues. Trimming left V 5 bases short and J 3 bases short, with 14 bases between. CDR1 and CDR2 from the germline V gene are SGHVS and FNYEAQ. The CDR3 nucleotides are TGTGCCAGCAGCGATACAGGGTTCGGCTACGAGCAGTACTTC. Translation: CASSDTGFGYEQYF.

The chain joins TRBV30 to TRBJ2-2; tentatively, D is TRBD1 (6 bases). Trimming cost V 0 bases and J 0 bases, with 20 bases left between them. From germline, CDR1 is GTSNPN and CDR2 SVGIG (reference sequence). The CDR3 loop spans 19 amino acids. CDR3 nucleotide sequence: TGTGCCTGGAGTGTGAAAATCCGGACAGTGGATTCGAACACCGGGGAGCTGTTTTTT. It yields the protein CAWSVKIRTVDSNTGELFF.

The chain uses TRBV3-1 (or the pseudogene TRBV3-2) and TRBJ1-5, with a possible D match to TRBD1 (5 bases). Trimming took 1 base from V and 6 from J, leaving 13 bases between them. Germline lookup yields CDR1 LGHDT and CDR2 YNNKEL (reference sequence). This CDR3 region has 15 residues. CDR3: CASSQGRGAVQPQHF. In DNA form, the CDR3 reads TGTGCCAGCAGCCAAGGGAGGGGCGCGGTTCAGCCCCAGCATTTT.

This clone was detected only once. V usage is TRBV28 and J usage is TRBJ1-2, with D possibly being TRBD1 (5 bases). CDR3 length: 12 amino acids. Trimming took off 5 bases at V and 8 bases at J, with 12 bases between the two ends. Germline lookup yields CDR1 MDHEN and CDR2 SYDVKM. CDR3 sequence: CASSPGTGGYTF. The CDR3, as DNA: TGTGCCAGCAGTCCCGGGACTGGGGGCTACACCTTC.

The V and J genes are TRBV28 and TRBJ2-7, with D perhaps matching TRBD2 (7 bases). Per the germline V gene, CDR1 is MDHEN and CDR2 is SYDVKM. The CDR3 has 14 residues. Trimming stripped 7 bases from V and 0 bases from J, with 13 bases between. CDR3: CASKWGGSSYEQYF. In nucleotides, the CDR3 is TGTGCCAGCAAGTGGGGGGGCTCCTCCTACGAGCAGTACTTC. Complete variable domain (other parts from reference TRBV28 and TRBJ2-7): DVKVTQSSRYLVKRTGEKVFLECVQDMDHENMFWYRQDPGLGLRLIYFSYDVKMKEKGDIPEGYSVSREKKERFSLILESASTNQTSMYLCASKWGGSSYEQYFGPGTRLTVT.

This chain uses TRBV27 with TRBJ1-6; D gene ambiguous. Looked up from germline, CDR1 is MNHEY and CDR2 is SMNVEV (reference sequence). The V end was cut by 4 bases, the J end by 8 bases, with 12 bases between. The CDR3 runs 14 residues. This CDR3 reads CASSSPTRDSPLHF. CDR3 DNA sequence: TGTGCCAGCAGTTCCCCCACGCGGGATTCACCCCTCCACTTT.